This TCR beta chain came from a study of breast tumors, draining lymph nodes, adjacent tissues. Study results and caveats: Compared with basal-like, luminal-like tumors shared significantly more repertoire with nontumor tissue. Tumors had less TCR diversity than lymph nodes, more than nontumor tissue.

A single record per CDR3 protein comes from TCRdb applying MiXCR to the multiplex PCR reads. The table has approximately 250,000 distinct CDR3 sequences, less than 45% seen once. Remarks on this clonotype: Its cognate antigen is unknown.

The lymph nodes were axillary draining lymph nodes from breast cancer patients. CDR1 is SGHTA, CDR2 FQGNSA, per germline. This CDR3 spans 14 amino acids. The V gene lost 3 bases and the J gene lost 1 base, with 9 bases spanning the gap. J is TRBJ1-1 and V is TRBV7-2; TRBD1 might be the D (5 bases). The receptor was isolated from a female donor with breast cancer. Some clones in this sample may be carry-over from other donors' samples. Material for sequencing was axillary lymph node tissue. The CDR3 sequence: CASSFQGPNTEAFF. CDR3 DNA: TGTGCCAGCAGCTTCCAGGGCCCGAACACTGAAGCTTTCTTT.